These T cell receptor beta chains were read from a single sample in a study of T-cell reconstitution after alpha-beta-depleted transplantation in children. From the PCR reads, TCRdb called clonotypes with MiXCR, one entry per CDR3 protein. The table shows about 350,000 distinct CDR3 sequences, with roughly 17% occurring only once. This specimen was PBMCs, mostly from graft donor cells, taken 360 days after TCRalphabeta/CD19-depleted stem cell transplant. The source of these receptors is a male patient between 2 and 15 years old who had a stem cell transplant for acute lymphoblastic leukemia, so the T cells may come from the graft donor. CDR3s include the opening cysteine and the closing phenylalanine or tryptophan. The D gene is left open where the match is weak. The size entry is marked missing in some rows and otherwise reads once, few, many or a size class.

j_call,v_call,clone_size,cdr3_length,d_call,cdr3_aa,cdr3_nt
TRBJ2-4,TRBV4-3,NA,15,TRBD1,CASSQGQAKGNIQYF,TGCGCCAGCAGCCAGGGACAGGCTAAGGGAAACATTCAGTACTTC
TRBJ1-5,TRBV11-2,NA,17,TRBD1,CASSLQAGQLINQPQHF,TGTGCCAGCAGCTTACAAGCGGGACAGCTAATCAATCAGCCCCAGCATTTT
TRBJ1-5,TRBV15,NA,17,NA,CATSRGDGWASNQPQHF,TGTGCCACCAGCAGAGGGGATGGGTGGGCATCCAATCAGCCCCAGCATTTT
TRBJ1-2,TRBV6-1,NA,13,NA,CASSPSEGYGYTF,TGTGCCAGCAGTCCTTCGGAGGGATATGGCTACACCTTC
TRBJ2-7,TRBV29-1,NA,17,TRBD2,CSVEGLFGLAGVNEQYF,TGCAGCGTTGAAGGACTATTTGGACTAGCGGGAGTTAACGAGCAGTACTTC
TRBJ2-2,TRBV6-2/TRBV6-3,NA,17,TRBD2,CASVPPGLAGVSGELFF,TGTGCCAGCGTACCCCCGGGACTAGCGGGAGTATCCGGGGAGCTGTTTTTT
TRBJ2-1,TRBV27,NA,16,TRBD2,CASSFLGLAGANEQFF,TGTGCCAGCAGTTTCTTGGGCCTAGCGGGAGCCAATGAGCAGTTCTTC
TRBJ2-5,TRBV12-3/TRBV12-4,few,14,TRBD1,CASSGTGAGETQYF,TGTGCCAGCAGTGGGACAGGGGCAGGAGAGACCCAGTACTTC
TRBJ1-1,TRBV6-1,NA,12,NA,CASSHPNTEAFF,TGTGCCAGCTCACACCCGAACACTGAAGCTTTCTTT
TRBJ2-6,TRBV12-3/TRBV12-4,few,18,NA,CASSAGAGVFSAANVLTF,TGTGCCAGCAGTGCAGGCGCAGGTGTGTTCTCTGCGGCCAACGTCCTGACTTTC
TRBJ2-1,TRBV5-6,NA,17,TRBD1,CASSRGQGVTSYNEQFF,TGTGCCAGCAGCCGAGGCCAGGGGGTGACCTCCTACAATGAGCAGTTCTTC
TRBJ2-7,TRBV6-4,NA,14,TRBD1,CASSDQDRVYEQYF,TGTGCCAGCAGTGACCAGGACAGGGTCTACGAGCAGTACTTC
TRBJ2-7,TRBV2,few,12,NA,CASSGQTYEQYF,TGTGCCAGCTCAGGTCAGACCTACGAGCAGTACTTC
TRBJ1-2,TRBV18,NA,17,NA,CASSPTRALGGNYGYTF,TGTGCCAGCTCACCAACACGGGCCCTCGGGGGTAACTATGGCTACACCTTC
TRBJ1-6,TRBV12-3/TRBV12-4,NA,15,NA,CASSFGEYYNSPLHF,TGTGCCAGCAGTTTCGGGGAATACTATAATTCACCCCTCCACTTT
TRBJ2-5,TRBV10-1,few,16,NA,CASSEEIPGMGETQYF,TGCGCCAGCAGTGAGGAGATTCCAGGGATGGGGGAGACCCAGTACTTC
TRBJ2-7,TRBV11-2,few,15,TRBD1,CASSPPDRENYEQYF,TGTGCCAGCAGCCCTCCGGACAGGGAGAACTACGAGCAGTACTTC
TRBJ2-2,TRBV6-2/TRBV6-3,NA,15,TRBD2,CASSTWTSTTGELFF,TGTGCCAGCAGTACATGGACTAGTACGACCGGGGAGCTGTTTTTT
TRBJ2-1,TRBV2,NA,13,NA,CAVLSGFYNEQFF,TGTGCCGTGTTATCGGGGTTCTACAATGAGCAGTTCTTC
TRBJ2-3,TRBV10-3,few,13,NA,CAISESWPDTQYF,TGTGCCATCAGTGAGTCCTGGCCAGATACGCAGTATTTT
TRBJ2-7,TRBV27,many,16,NA,CASSLEVPTRIREQYF,TGTGCCAGCAGTTTAGAGGTCCCGACTAGGATAAGAGAGCAGTACTTC
TRBJ2-1,TRBV4-3,few,17,TRBD2,CASSQDEGLAGVNEQFF,TGCGCCAGCAGCCAAGATGAGGGACTAGCGGGAGTCAATGAGCAGTTCTTC
TRBJ2-7,TRBV25-1,NA,13,NA,CASSQGGYYEQYF,TGTGCCAGCAGTCAAGGAGGTTACTACGAGCAGTACTTC